This TCR beta chain was recorded in a study of blood T cells in healthy people across ages. About the study: Per two T cells, about one barcoded beta molecule was captured through template switching. Study-level points and caveats: Because sorting was not performed, PBMCs prevented conclusive naive versus antigen-experienced comparison. When one million T cells were used, diversity estimates were thought to be underestimates.

Ten or more counts support this clonotype. Its antigen is unidentified. This CDR3 is 15 amino acids long. The ends lost 3 bases at V and 0 bases at J; junction bases unmatched: 4. Germline loops: CDR1 SGHRS, CDR2 YFSETQ. A second PCR of roughly 7 to 11 cycles used a sample-barcoded 5' primer and a J-beta primer mix. TCRdb recomputed calls from the 5' RACE reads with MiXCR, one row per CDR3 protein. Here the sample spans about 1.4 million distinct CDR3 sequences, approximately 60% being singletons. Ten milliliters of peripheral blood were drawn from each donor. Specimen: blood. The sequence was obtained from a man aged 18 to 29 in good health. The V call is TRBV5-1, the J call TRBJ2-3; 7 bases are a match to TRBD2. The CDR3 reads CASSSLSGSTDTQYF. For the CDR3, the DNA is TGCGCCAGCAGCTCCCTTAGCGGGAGCACAGATACGCAGTATTTT.